Sequencing of this TCR beta chain was carried out in a study of T-cell memory formation after mild COVID-19. CDR3 length equals 18 residues. V lost 8 bases and J lost 0, with 23 bases in between. Findings and caveats of the study: Among CD4+ contracting clones, most were CM and EM, and CD8+ ones EMRA. Researchers found some responding clones in pre-infection memory, a sign that cross-reactive memory joined. Clones shrinking from day 15 to 85 showed even CD4/CD8 mixes; later expanders tilted CD4+.

MiXCR, run by TCRdb on the 5' RACE reads, gives a single entry per CDR3 protein. The sample yields about 270,000 distinct CDR3 sequences, 15% to 19% seen once. By share, this clonotype counts as medium-sized (0.01 to 0.1%). The antigen remains undetermined. The sequenced material came from PBMCs or a T cell subset sorted from them (not recorded which). The TCR was taken from an adult woman who had mild COVID-19 (a few samples of this study predate the infection). Cell type and time point are not known. The genes are TRBV12-3 or TRBV12-4 and TRBJ2-1; D is perhaps TRBD1 or TRBD2 (6 bases each). CDR3 region: CASDSFGLGGSSYNEQFF. The CDR3 nucleotides are TGTGCCAGCGACAGTTTCGGTTTAGGGGGGAGCTCCTACAATGAGCAGTTCTTC.